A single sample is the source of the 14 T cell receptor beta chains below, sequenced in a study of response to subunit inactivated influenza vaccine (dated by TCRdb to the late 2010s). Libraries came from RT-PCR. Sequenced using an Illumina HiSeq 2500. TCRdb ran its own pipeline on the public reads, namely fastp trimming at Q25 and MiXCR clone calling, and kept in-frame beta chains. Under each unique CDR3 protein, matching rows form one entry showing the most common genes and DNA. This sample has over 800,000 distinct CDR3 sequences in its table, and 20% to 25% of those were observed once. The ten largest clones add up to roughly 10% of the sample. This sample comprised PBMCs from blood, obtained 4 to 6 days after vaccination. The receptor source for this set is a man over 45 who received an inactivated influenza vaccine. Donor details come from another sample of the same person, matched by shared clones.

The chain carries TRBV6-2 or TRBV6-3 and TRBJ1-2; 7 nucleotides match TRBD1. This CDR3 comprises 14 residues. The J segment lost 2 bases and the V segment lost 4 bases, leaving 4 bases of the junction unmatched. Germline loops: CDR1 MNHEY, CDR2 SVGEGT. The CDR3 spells CASSSTGINYGYTF. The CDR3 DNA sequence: TGTGCCAGCAGTTCGACAGGGATAAACTATGGCTACACCTTC.

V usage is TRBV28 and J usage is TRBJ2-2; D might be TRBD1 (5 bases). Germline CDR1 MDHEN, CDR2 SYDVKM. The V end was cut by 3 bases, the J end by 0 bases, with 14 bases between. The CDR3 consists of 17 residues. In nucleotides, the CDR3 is TGTGCCAGCAGTTTCGTAGGGGTACTCGCGAACACCGGGGAGCTGTTTTTT. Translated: CASSFVGVLANTGELFF.

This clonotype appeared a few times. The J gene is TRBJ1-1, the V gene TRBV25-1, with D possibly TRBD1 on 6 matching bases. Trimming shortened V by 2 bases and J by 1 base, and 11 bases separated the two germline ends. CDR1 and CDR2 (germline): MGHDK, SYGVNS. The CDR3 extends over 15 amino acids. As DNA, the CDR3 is TGTGCCAGCAGTGAAGTTGCAGGGGAGAACACTGAAGCTTTCTTT. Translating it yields CASSEVAGENTEAFF.

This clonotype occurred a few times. For the CDR3, the DNA is TGTGCCAGCAGCACTGGCCGACCCACGAACACCGGGGAGCTGTTTTTT. Translating it yields CASSTGRPTNTGELFF. This chain uses TRBV27 with TRBJ2-2, with D hard to call. From germline, CDR1 is MNHEY and CDR2 SMNVEV (reference sequence). The CDR3 is made up of 16 amino acids. Trimming left V 6 bases short and J 0 bases short, with 14 bases between.

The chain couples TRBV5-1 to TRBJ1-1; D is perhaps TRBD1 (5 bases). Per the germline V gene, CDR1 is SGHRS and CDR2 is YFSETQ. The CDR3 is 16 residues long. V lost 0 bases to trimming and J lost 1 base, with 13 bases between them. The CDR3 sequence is CASSLGGGEQNTEAFF. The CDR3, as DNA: TGCGCCAGCAGCTTGGGGGGGGGTGAGCAGAACACTGAAGCTTTCTTT.

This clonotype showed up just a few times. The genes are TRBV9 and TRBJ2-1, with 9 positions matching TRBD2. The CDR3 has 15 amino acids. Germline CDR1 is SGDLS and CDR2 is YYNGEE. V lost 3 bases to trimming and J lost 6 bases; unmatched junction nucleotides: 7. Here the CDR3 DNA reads TGTGCCAGCAGCGCATCTGGGACTAGCAGCAATGAGCAGTTCTTC. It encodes CASSASGTSSNEQFF.

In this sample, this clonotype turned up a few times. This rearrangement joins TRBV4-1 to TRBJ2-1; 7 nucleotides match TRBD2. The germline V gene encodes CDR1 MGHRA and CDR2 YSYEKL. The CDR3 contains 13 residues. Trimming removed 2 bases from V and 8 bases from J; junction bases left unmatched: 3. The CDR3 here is CASSQWGGYEQFF. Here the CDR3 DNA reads TGCGCCAGCAGCCAATGGGGGGGGTATGAGCAGTTCTTC.

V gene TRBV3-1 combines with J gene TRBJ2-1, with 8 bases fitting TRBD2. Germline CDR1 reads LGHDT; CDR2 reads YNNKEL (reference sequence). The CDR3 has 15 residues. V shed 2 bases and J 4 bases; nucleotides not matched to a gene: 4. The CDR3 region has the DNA TGTGCCAGCAGCCAACGGGGGGGCGAGTACAATGAGCAGTTCTTC. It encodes CASSQRGGEYNEQFF.

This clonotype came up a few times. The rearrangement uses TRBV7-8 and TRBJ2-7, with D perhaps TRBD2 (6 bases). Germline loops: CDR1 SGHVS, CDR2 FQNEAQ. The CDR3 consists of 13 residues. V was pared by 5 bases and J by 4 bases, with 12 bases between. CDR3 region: CASSRDWGYEQYF. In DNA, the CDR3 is TGTGCCAGCAGCCGGGACTGGGGTTACGAGCAGTACTTC.

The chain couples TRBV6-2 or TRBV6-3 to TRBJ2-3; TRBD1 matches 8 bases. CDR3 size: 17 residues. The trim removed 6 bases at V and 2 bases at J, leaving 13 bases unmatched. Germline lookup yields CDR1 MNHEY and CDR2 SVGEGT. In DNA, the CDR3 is TGTGCCAGCAGCGGACAGGGTGGATTCGGCTTCACAGATACGCAGTATTTT. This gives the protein CASSGQGGFGFTDTQYF.

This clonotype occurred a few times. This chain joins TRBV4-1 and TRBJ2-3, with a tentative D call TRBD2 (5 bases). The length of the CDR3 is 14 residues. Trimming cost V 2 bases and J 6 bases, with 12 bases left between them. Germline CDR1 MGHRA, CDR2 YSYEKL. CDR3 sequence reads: CASSQPRDGDTQYF. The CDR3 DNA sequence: TGCGCCAGCAGCCAACCCCGGGATGGCGATACGCAGTATTTT.

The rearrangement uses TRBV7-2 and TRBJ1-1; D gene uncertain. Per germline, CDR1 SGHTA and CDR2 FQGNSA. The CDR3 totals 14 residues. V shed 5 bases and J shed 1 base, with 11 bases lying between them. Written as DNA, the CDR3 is TGTGCCAGCAGCCCCTGGGCGAAGAACACTGAAGCTTTCTTT. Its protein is CASSPWAKNTEAFF.

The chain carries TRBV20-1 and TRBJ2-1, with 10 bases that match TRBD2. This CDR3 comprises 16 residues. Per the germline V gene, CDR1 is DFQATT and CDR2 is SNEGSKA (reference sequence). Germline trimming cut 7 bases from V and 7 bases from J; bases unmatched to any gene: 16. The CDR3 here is CSGGGPSSGRRNEQFF. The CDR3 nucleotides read TGCAGTGGGGGAGGGCCTTCTAGCGGGAGACGGAATGAGCAGTTCTTC.

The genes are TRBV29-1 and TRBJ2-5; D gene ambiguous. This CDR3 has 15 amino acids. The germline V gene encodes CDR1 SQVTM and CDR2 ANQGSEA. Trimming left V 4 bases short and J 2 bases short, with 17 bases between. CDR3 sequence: CSVGPTALPQETQYF. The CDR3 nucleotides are TGCAGCGTTGGCCCCACGGCTCTTCCTCAAGAGACCCAGTACTTC.